These T cell receptor beta chains were read from a single sample in a study of blood T cell repertoires in COVID-19. Method: immunoSEQ multiplex PCR; TCRdb's copy keeps in-frame clones and lacks some. The sample contains 80,000 to 100,000 clones, around nine tenths of which appear only once. The sequencing sample was made of peripheral blood. The receptors shown here come from a man aged 60 to 69 with acute or convalescent COVID-19. Both conserved end residues are part of each CDR3. D genes are given only for firm matches. Clone size, where shown, is once, few, many, or a class for clones that have expanded.

TRBD1	TRBJ1-1	TRBV3-1/TRBV3-2	-	CASSQDNQGAGRAAFF	TGTGCCAGCAGCCAAGATAACCAGGGGGCAGGGAGGGCGGCTTTCTTT
TRBD1	TRBJ1-2	TRBV6-5	-	CASSNTRTGGNGYTF	TGTGCCAGCAGCAATACCAGGACAGGGGGCAATGGCTACACCTTC
-	TRBJ1-2	TRBV19	-	CASSSLGRYTF	TGTGCCAGTTCCTCACTGGGGCGCTACACCTTC
TRBD1	TRBJ2-3	TRBV7-9	-	CASSSNTGTGTQYF	TGTGCCAGCAGCTCCAATACCGGGACAGGGACGCAGTATTTT
-	TRBJ1-1	TRBV5-1	-	CASRGGAEAFF	TGCGCCAGCAGGGGCGGGGCTGAAGCTTTCTTT
-	TRBJ1-5	TRBV10-2	-	CASRAGELFNQPQHF	TGCGCCAGCAGAGCCGGGGAACTCTTTAATCAGCCCCAGCATTTT
-	TRBJ1-3	TRBV7-6	-	CASSSGQFGNTIYF	TGTGCCAGCAGCTCCGGACAGTTTGGAAACACCATATATTTT
TRBD1	TRBJ1-4	TRBV30	-	CAWTHAGAGGEKLFF	TGTGCCTGGACCCACGCAGGGGCAGGGGGCGAAAAACTGTTTTTT
TRBD1	TRBJ2-3	TRBV7-2	once	CASSLAVSQGEDTQYF	TGTGCCAGCAGCTTAGCAGTGTCCCAGGGGGAGGATACGCAGTATTTT
TRBD2	TRBJ2-7	TRBV3-1/TRBV3-2	-	CASSPIAPFTSGVYEQYF	TGTGCCAGCAGTCCTATCGCGCCCTTCACTAGCGGGGTCTACGAGCAGTACTTC
-	TRBJ2-2	TRBV21-1	-	CASSKAGDRAVPGGTGELFF	TGTGCCAGCAGCAAAGCCGGGGACAGAGCCGTTCCCGGAGGTACCGGGGAGCTGTTTTTT
-	TRBJ1-1	TRBV5-4	-	CASSRAGGSVTEAFF	TGTGCCAGCAGCAGAGCAGGAGGGTCGGTCACTGAAGCTTTCTTT
-	TRBJ1-1	TRBV7-2	-	CASSSRYGLTEAFF	TGTGCCAGCAGCTCGAGGTACGGGTTGACTGAAGCTTTCTTT
-	TRBJ1-6	TRBV15	-	CATSRGRGSYHSPLHF	TGTGCCACCAGCAGAGGGCGGGGTTCCTATCATTCACCCCTCCACTTT